The 5 T cell receptor beta chains below come from one sample, sequenced in a study of control samples from healthy donors and cancer patients. Method: immunoSEQ multiplex PCR; TCRdb's copy keeps in-frame clones and lacks some. The sample yields some 120,000 clones, 80% to 90% seen once. The material sequenced was PBMCs. Source of these receptors: a woman aged 50 to 60 with colorectal cancer.

This chain uses TRBV7-2 with TRBJ2-7; unclear D gene. CDR1 is SGHTA, CDR2 FQGNSA, per germline. The CDR3 totals 11 residues. Trimming shortened V by 1 base and J by 8 bases, and 6 bases separated the two germline ends. As DNA, the CDR3 is TGTGCCAGCAGCTTAGGCGTCCAGCAGTACTTC. This sequence encodes CASSLGVQQYF.

This rearrangement joins TRBV28 to TRBJ1-1, with TRBD1 matching 7 bases. The CDR3 is 18 residues long. In germline, CDR1 is MDHEN, CDR2 SYDVKM. Trimming removed 1 base from V and 4 bases from J; junction bases left unmatched: 15. The CDR3 region has the DNA TGTGCCAGCAGTTTATCAGGGAAGGGGGCGTCTTTGCGCACTGAAGCTTTCTTT. Amino acid sequence: CASSLSGKGASLRTEAFF.

J is TRBJ2-7 and V is TRBV19; D unclear. CDR3 length: 14 amino acids. Trimming removed 0 bases from V and 2 bases from J, with 8 bases in between. Germline-derived CDR1 and CDR2 are LNHDA and SQIVND (reference sequence). CDR3 sequence (DNA): TGTGCCAGTAGTATAGATAAGGAAGCCTACGAGCAGTACTTC. Protein: CASSIDKEAYEQYF.

CDR3 sequence: CASSFDGGAPDTQYF. Here the CDR3 DNA reads TGTGCCAGCAGCTTCGACGGGGGGGCCCCAGATACGCAGTATTTT. The J gene is TRBJ2-3, the V gene TRBV7-3; 8 nucleotides line up with TRBD2. The CDR3 extends over 15 amino acids. V lost 3 bases and J lost 4; bases outside the gene matches: 6. In germline, CDR1 is SGHTA, CDR2 FQGTGA.

This clone occurred once. Other DNA sequences of this sample code for an identical CDR3. The J gene is TRBJ1-3, the V gene TRBV9; D gene unclear. With 2 bases removed from V and 0 bases from J, the gap between germline ends came to 6 bases. This CDR3 region has 14 residues. CDR1 SGDLS and CDR2 YYNGEE come from the germline V gene. CDR3 sequence reads: CASSVQSSGNTIYF. DNA for the CDR3: TGTGCCAGCAGCGTTCAGAGCTCTGGAAACACCATATATTTT. The whole variable domain, filled in from reference TRBV9 and TRBJ1-3, reads DSGVTQTPKHLITATGQRVTLRCSPRSGDLSVYWYQQSLDQGLQFLIQYYNGEERAKGNILERFSAQQFPDLHSELNLSSLELGDSALYFCASSVQSSGNTIYFGEGSWLTVV.